The present T cell receptor beta chain was sequenced within a study of T cell responses to AZD1222 COVID-19 vaccine. The CDR3 consists of 15 residues. CDR1 is MNHEY, CDR2 SVGAGI, per germline. V gave up 0 bases and J gave up 5 bases, with 11 bases separating them. TCRdb's copy holds only in-frame clones and misses some; the assay was immunoSEQ multiplex PCR. Here the sample spans 120,000 or so clones, about 90% being singletons. The rearrangement joins TRBV6-5 to TRBJ1-5; D uncertain. The sample in question was peripheral blood, obtained on day 0 of MenACWY control vaccination. This receptor was identified in an adult in good health. CDR3 DNA sequence: TGTGCCAGCAGTTACTCGCATAGGGTTGATCAGCCCCAGCATTTT. Protein: CASSYSHRVDQPQHF.